Listed below are T cell receptor beta chains from one sample, sequenced in a study of untreated major depressive disorder. Sequencing was performed with immunoSEQ multiplex PCR; in TCRdb, only in-frame clones are kept and a portion is missing. The sample holds over 20,000 clones, just under 95% seen once. The sample comprised CD4+ T cells from PBMCs. The source is a man aged 30-40 years in good health. Each CDR3 is given with its conserved first and last residue. Each record gives: J gene, V gene, CDR3 protein.

TRBJ2-2	TRBV7-8	CASSRGTSGGELFF
TRBJ1-5	TRBV4-1	CASSQDRPYSNQPQHF
TRBJ2-3	TRBV9	CASSASGSGTDTQYF
TRBJ1-2	TRBV19	CASSISGAVHGYTF
TRBJ1-2	TRBV5-1	CASSPREGGYGYTF
TRBJ2-2	TRBV10-3	CAISSWESNTGELFF
TRBJ1-1	TRBV30	CAWSGSGVDEAFF
TRBJ2-7	TRBV5-4	CASSLTGTPYEQYF
TRBJ2-1	TRBV7-9	CASSSSGVEQFF
TRBJ2-5	TRBV6-1	CASSEATNFPGQPNQETQYF
TRBJ1-5	TRBV2	CASSGGPGQGEYSNQPQHF
TRBJ2-7	TRBV25-1	CASKAYRGYEQYF
TRBJ1-2	TRBV29-1	CSARTGGVSNYGYTF
TRBJ2-7	TRBV4-3	CASSQDRPYEQYF
TRBJ1-1	TRBV4-1	CASSQLGTRSNTEAFF
TRBJ2-7	TRBV5-6	CASSKWGRWEQYF
TRBJ1-1	TRBV5-1	CASSSQGNGPSEAFF
TRBJ2-1	TRBV7-2	CASSSTGPSEQFF
TRBJ1-2	TRBV5-4	CASSLGGQRDYGYTF
TRBJ1-2	TRBV28	CASSLYDGYTF
TRBJ2-7	TRBV30	CAWSTGRYEQYF
TRBJ2-1	TRBV9	CASSVGSGTSENNEQFF
TRBJ1-1	TRBV6-5	CASSFEAYTEAFF
TRBJ1-1	TRBV2	CASSTGGVTEAFF
TRBJ2-4	TRBV7-3	CASIDGPTRYF
TRBJ2-5	TRBV4-1	CASSHGGAEGPETQYF
TRBJ2-3	TRBV2	CASRSTGDTQYF
TRBJ2-7	TRBV5-6	CASSSKGQNSYEQYF